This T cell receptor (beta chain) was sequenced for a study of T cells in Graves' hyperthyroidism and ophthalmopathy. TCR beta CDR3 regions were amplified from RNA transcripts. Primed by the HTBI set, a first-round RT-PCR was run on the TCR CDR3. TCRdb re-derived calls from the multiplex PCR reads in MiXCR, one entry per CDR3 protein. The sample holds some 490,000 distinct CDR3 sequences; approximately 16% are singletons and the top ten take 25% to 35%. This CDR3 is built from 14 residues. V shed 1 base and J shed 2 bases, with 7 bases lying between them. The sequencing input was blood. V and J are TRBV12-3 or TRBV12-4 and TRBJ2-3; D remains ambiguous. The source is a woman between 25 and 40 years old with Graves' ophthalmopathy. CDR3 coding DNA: TGTGCCAGCAGTTTAGGGGCCCCCACAGATACGCAGTATTTT. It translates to CASSLGAPTDTQYF.